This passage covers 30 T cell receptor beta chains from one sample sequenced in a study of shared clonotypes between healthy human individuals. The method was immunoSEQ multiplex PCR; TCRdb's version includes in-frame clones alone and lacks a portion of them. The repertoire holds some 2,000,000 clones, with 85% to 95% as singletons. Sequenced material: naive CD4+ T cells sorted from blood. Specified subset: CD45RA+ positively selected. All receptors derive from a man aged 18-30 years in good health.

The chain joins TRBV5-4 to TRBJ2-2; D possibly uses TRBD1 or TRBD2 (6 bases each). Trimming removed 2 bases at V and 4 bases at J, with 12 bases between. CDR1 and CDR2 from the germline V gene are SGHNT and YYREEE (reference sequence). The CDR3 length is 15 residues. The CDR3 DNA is TGTGCCAGCAGCTTACGGGGGCCTAGCACCGGGGAGCTGTTTTTT. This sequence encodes CASSLRGPSTGELFF.

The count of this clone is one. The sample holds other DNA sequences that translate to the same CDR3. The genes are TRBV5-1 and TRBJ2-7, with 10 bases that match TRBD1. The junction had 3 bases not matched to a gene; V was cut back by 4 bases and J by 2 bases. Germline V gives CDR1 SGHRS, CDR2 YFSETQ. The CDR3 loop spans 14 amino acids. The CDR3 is CASSLGTGAYEQYF. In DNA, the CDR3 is TGCGCCAGCAGCCTTGGGACAGGGGCCTACGAGCAGTACTTC. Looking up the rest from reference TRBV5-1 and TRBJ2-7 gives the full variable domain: KAGVTQTPRYLIKTRGQQVTLSCSPISGHRSVSWYQQTPGQGLQFLFEYFSETQRNKGNFPGRFSGRQFSNSRSEMNVSTLELGDSALYLCASSLGTGAYEQYFGPGTRLTVT.

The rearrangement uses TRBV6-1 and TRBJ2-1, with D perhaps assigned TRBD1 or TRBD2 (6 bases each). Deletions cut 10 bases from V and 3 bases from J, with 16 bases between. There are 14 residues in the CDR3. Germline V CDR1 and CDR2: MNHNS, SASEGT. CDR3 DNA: TGTGCCACCTGGTTGGGGGGCCTCTACAATGAGCAGTTCTTC. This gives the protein CATWLGGLYNEQFF.

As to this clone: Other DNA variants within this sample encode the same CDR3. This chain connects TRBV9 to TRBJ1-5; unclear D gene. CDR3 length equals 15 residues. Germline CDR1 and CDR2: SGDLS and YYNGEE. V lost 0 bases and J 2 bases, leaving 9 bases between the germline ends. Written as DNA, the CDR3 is TGTGCCAGCAGCGTAGGGTCTTCAGGCAATCAGCCCCAGCATTTT. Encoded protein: CASSVGSSGNQPQHF.

CDR3 residues: CASSQVGGRGYTF. The DNA for the CDR3 is TGCGCCAGCAGCCAAGTCGGGGGCCGTGGCTACACCTTC. V and J are TRBV4-3 and TRBJ1-2; possibly TRBD1 for D (6 bases). There are 13 residues in the CDR3. V was cut by 1 base and J by 7 bases, with 10 bases left in between. The germline V gene encodes CDR1 LGHNA and CDR2 YSLEER.

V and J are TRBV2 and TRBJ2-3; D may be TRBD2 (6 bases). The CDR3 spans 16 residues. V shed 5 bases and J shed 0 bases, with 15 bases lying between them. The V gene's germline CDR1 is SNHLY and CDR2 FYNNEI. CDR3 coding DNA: TGTGCCAGCAGTAAACGACATCGGGAGAGCACAGATACGCAGTATTTT. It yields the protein CASSKRHRESTDTQYF.

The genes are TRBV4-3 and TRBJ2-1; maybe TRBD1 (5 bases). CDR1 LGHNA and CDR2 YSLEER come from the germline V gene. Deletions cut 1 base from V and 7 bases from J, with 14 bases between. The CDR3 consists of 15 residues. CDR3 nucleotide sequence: TGCGCCAGCAGCCAAGCTACAGGATTTGCTAATGAGCAGTTCTTC. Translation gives CASSQATGFANEQFF.

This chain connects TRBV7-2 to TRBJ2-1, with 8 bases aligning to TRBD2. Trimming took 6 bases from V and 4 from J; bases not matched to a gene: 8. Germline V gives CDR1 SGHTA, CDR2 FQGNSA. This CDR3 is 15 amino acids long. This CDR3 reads CASSPGLESYNEQFF. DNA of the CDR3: TGTGCCAGCAGTCCGGGACTAGAGTCGTACAATGAGCAGTTCTTC.

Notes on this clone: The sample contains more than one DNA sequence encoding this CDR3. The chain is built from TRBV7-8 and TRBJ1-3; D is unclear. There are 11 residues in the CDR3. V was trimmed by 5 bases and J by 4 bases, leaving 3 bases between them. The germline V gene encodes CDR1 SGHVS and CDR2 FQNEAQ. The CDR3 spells CASSPGNTIYF. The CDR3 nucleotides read TGTGCCAGCAGCCCCGGAAACACCATATATTTT.

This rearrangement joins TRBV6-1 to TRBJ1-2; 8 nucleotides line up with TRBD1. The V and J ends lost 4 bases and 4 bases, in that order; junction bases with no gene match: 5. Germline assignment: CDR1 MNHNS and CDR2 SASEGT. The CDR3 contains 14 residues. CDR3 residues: CASSVQGAGYGYTF. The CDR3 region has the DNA TGTGCCAGCAGTGTCCAGGGGGCCGGCTATGGCTACACCTTC.

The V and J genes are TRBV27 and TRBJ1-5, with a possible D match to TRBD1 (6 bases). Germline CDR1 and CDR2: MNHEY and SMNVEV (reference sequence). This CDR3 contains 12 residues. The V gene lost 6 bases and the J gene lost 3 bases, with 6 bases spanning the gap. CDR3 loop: CASRGANQPQHF. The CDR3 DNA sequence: TGTGCCAGCAGGGGGGCCAATCAGCCCCAGCATTTT.

This chain's CDR3 is CASSPPSTSGGTQYF. The CDR3 region has the DNA TGTGCCAGTAGTCCTCCCTCCACTAGCGGGGGGACGCAGTATTTT. The genes are TRBV19 and TRBJ2-3; 12 nucleotides agree with TRBD2. After removal of 5 bases from V and 9 bases from J, the junction contained 9 bases not matched to a gene. CDR3 size: 15 residues. From germline, CDR1 is LNHDA and CDR2 SQIVND (reference sequence).

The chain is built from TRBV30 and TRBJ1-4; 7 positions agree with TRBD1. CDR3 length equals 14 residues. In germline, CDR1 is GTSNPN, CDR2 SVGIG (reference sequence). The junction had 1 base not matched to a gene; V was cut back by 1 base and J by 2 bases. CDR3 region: CAWSGQGTNEKLFF. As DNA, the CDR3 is TGTGCCTGGAGTGGACAGGGTACTAATGAAAAACTGTTTTTT.

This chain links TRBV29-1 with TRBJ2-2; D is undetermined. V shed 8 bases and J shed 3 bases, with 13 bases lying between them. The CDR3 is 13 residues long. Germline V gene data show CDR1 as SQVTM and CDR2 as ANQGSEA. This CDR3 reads CSQTDTYTGELFF. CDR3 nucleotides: TGCAGCCAAACAGATACCTACACCGGGGAGCTGTTTTTT.

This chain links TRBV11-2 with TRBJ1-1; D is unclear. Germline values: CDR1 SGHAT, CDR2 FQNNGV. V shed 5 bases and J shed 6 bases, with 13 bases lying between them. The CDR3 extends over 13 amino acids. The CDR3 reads CASSIYQFAEAFF. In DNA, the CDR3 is TGTGCCAGCAGCATTTACCAGTTCGCTGAAGCTTTCTTT. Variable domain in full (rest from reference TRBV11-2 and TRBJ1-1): EAGVAQSPRYKIIEKRQSVAFWCNPISGHATLYWYQQILGQGPKLLIQFQNNGVVDDSQLPKDRFSAERLKGVDSTLKIQPAKLEDSAVYLCASSIYQFAEAFFGQGTRLTVV.

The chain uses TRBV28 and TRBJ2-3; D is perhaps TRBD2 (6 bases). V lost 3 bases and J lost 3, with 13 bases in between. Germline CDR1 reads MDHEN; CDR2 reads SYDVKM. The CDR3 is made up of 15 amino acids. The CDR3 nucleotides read TGTGCCAGCAGTTTCGCGGGACGGTGGACAGATACGCAGTATTTT. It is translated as CASSFAGRWTDTQYF.

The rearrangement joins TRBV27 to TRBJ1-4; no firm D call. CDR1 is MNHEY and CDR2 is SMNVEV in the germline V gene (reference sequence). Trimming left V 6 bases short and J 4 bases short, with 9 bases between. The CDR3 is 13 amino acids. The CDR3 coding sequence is TGTGCCAGCAGGCGACGGAATAATGAAAAACTGTTTTTT. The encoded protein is CASRRRNNEKLFF.

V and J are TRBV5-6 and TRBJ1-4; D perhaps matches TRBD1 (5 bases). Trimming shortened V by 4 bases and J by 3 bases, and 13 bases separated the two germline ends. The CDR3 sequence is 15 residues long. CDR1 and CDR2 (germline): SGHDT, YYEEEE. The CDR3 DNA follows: TGTGCCAGCAGCCCGCGGGGGGGAGCTAATGAAAAACTGTTTTTT. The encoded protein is CASSPRGGANEKLFF.

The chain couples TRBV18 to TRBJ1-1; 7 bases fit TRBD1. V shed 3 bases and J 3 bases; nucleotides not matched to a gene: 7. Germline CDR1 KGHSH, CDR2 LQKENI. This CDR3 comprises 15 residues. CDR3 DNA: TGTGCCAGCTCACCCCTCGCAACAGGGGACACTGAAGCTTTCTTT. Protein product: CASSPLATGDTEAFF.

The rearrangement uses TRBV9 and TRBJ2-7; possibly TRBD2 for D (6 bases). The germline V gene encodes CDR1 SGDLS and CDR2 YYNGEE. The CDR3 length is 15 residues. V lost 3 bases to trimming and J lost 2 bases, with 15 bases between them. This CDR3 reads CASSASGTSTYEQYF. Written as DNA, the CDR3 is TGTGCCAGCAGCGCATCCGGGACTTCGACCTACGAGCAGTACTTC.

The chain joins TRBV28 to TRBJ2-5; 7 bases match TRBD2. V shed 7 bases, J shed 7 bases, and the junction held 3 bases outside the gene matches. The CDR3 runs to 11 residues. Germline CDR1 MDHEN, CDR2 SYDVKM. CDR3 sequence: CASKREGTQYF. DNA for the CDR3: TGTGCCAGCAAAAGGGAGGGGACCCAGTACTTC.

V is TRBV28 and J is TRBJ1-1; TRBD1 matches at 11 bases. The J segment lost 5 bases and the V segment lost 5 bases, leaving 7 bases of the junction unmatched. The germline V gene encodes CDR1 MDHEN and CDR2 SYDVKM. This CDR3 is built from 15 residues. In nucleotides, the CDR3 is TGTGCCAGCAGTCCCGGACAGGGGGCGAGTACTGAAGCTTTCTTT. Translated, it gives CASSPGQGASTEAFF.

The CDR3 nucleotides are TGTGCCAGCAGCCCCTATGAGGGGGCTTGGAATGAGCAGTTCTTC. Translation gives CASSPYEGAWNEQFF. The genes are TRBV7-2 and TRBJ2-1, with TRBD1 matching 7 bases. V was pared by 5 bases and J by 7 bases, with 11 bases of the junction left unmatched. CDR3 length: 15 amino acids. Germline V gives CDR1 SGHTA, CDR2 FQGNSA.

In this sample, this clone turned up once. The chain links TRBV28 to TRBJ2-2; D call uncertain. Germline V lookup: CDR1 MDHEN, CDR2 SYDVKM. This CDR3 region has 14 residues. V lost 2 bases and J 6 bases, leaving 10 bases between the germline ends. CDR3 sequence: CASSLPAAAGELFF. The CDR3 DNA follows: TGTGCCAGCAGTTTACCCGCGGCAGCCGGGGAGCTGTTTTTT.

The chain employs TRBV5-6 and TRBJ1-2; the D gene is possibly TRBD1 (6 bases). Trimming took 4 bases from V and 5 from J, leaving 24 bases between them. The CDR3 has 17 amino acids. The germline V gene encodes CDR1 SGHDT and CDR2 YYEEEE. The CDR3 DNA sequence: TGTGCCAGCAGCCGCCGGGGGGGCGTTAGGGATATTTATGGCTACACCTTC. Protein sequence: CASSRRGGVRDIYGYTF. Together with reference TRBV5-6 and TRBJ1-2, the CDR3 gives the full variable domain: DAGVTQSPTHLIKTRGQQVTLRCSPKSGHDTVSWYQQALGQGPQFIFQYYEEEERQRGNFPDRFSGHQFPNYSSELNVNALLLGDSALYLCASSRRGGVRDIYGYTFGSGTRLTVV.

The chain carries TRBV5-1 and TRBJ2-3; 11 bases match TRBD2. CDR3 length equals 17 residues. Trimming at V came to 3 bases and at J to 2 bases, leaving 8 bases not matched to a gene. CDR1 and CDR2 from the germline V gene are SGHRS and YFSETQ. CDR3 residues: CASSSQPGLAVTDTQYF. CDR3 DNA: TGCGCCAGCAGCTCCCAACCGGGACTAGCGGTCACAGATACGCAGTATTTT.

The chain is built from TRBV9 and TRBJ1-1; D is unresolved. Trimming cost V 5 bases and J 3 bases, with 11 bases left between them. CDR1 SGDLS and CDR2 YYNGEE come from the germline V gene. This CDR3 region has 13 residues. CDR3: CASSLWQDTEAFF. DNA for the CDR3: TGTGCCAGCAGTTTATGGCAGGACACTGAAGCTTTCTTT.

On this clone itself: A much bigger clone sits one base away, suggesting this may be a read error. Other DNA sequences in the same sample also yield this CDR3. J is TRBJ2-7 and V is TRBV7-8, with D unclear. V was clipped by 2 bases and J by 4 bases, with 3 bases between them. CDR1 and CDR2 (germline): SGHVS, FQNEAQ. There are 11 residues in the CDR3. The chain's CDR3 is CASSLSYEQYF. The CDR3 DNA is TGTGCCAGCAGCTTATCGTACGAGCAGTACTTC. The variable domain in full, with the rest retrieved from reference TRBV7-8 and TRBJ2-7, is GAGVSQSPRYKVAKRGQDVALRCDPISGHVSLFWYQQALGQGPEFLTYFQNEAQLDKSGLPSDRFFAERPEGSVSTLKIQRTQQEDSAVYLCASSLSYEQYFGPGTRLTVT.

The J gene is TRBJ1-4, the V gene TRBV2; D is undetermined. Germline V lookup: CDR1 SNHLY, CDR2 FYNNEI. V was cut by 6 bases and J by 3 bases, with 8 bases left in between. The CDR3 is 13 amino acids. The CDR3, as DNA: TGTGCCAGCAGACCAGATTCTAATGAAAAACTGTTTTTT. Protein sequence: CASRPDSNEKLFF.

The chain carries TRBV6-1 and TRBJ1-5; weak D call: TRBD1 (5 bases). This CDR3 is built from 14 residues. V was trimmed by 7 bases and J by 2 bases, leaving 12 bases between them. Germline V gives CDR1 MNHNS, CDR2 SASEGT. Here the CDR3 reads CASITGGGNQPQHF. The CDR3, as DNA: TGTGCCAGCATTACGGGAGGGGGCAATCAGCCCCAGCATTTT.